This T cell receptor (beta chain) emerged from a study of T cell responses to AZD1222 COVID-19 vaccine (dated by TCRdb to the early 2020s). With regard to the full study: Because spike-specific TCR depth and breadth did not differ between the two schedules, AZD1222 recipients who got a second dose at roughly 4 weeks were pooled with those who got a second dose at roughly 12 weeks. A total of about 250 trial participants underwent TCR sequencing, of whom 200 to 220 had received two doses of AZD1222 and some 25 had received two doses of the MenACWY control vaccine. Trial participants were enrolled by age into subgroups of 18-55, 56-69 and 70-plus years, and roughly 150, 30 and 60 TCR-sequenced participants, respectively, were included in these subgroups. The research as a whole found: Epitopes outside the regions mutated in the B.1.351 and B.1.1.7 variants were reportedly recognized by nearly half of the unique spike-specific TCRs. After two AZD1222 doses, both the breadth and the depth of spike-specific TCRs were significantly higher than at day 0 and than in MenACWY recipients. The 56-69-year group was small, and its depth increase did not reach significance, likely because of low power. Conclusions about previously exposed vaccinees were limited because only six AZD1222 recipients were SARS-CoV-2 seropositive at baseline. No day 14 peak-response samples were available, so repertoires were characterized only after the peak T cell response. CD4 TCRs associated with the vaccine covered the entire spike protein, and the dominant responses were in regions 160-218 and 743-854. Participants were mostly white British, with more females than males. The authors suggested clonal diversity may have been underestimated.

For CDR1 and CDR2, the germline V gene lists SQVTM and ANQGSEA. Including cysteine and phenylalanine, the CDR3 has 15 amino acids. Only CDR3 DNA is held: 45 bases, read in frame from base 1. Cut back by 3 bases and 2 bases, the V and J ends lie 13 bases apart. This sample's time point label indicates: baseline before first vaccination. The vaccinee samples were drawn from two UK trials, COV001 and COV002, one of which was a single-blind randomized controlled phase 2/3 trial testing AZD1222 (ChAdOx1 nCoV-19) in healthy adults. For TCRbeta chain sequencing, PBMC samples from trial participants were taken at day 0 and at day 28 after the second dose. The CDR3 regions of human TCRbeta chains were analyzed by immunosequencing. As for how the authors treated the data: Repertoire TCRs were checked for matches against a reference library of SARS-CoV-2-specific TCRs that had been generated using the MIRA antigen-specificity platform. Breadth was defined as the fraction of unique TCRs that were SARS-CoV-2-associated, and depth was defined as the fraction of total T cells that were SARS-CoV-2-associated. Using the MIRA data, each spike-specific TCR was assigned both to the spike region to which the TCR was reactive and to a CD4 or CD8 class. Log10-transformed breadth and depth values were compared by one-way ANOVA with Sidak's multiple comparisons tests. Not all clones reach the TCRdb copy of this immuneACCESS table, which keeps in-frame sequences only. Checked studies attribute under half of the gap to unresolved V genes and leave the rest unexplained. That table furnishes V, J and clone size, whereas the DNA furnished D and trimming. Across this sample there are under 130,000 clones, with less than 95% seen only once. The top ten clonotypes cover about 5% of the sample.

On this clone: No cognate antigen has been identified for it. No quality values exist for individual bases; no much larger clone is one base distant.

The sequence was collected from an adult in good health. Here the chain combines TRBV29-1 and TRBJ2-2; TRBD1 could be the D gene, as 5 bases match. Sequences were derived from peripheral blood, sampled on day 0 of AZD1222 vaccination. The CDR3 protein sequence reads: CSVEKDTANTGELFF. The DNA reads as follows: TGCAGCGTTGAGAAGGACACGGCTAACACCGGGGAGCTGTTTTTT.